The clone carrying this T cell receptor (beta chain) was picked up one time. The antigen is unknown. One junction end disagrees with the germline gene, perhaps due to a read error. The data derive from a study of tumor and adjacent non-tumor tissue in lung cancer. The CDR3 has 17 amino acids. Per germline, CDR1 SGHAT and CDR2 FQNNGV. Study-level results: Shorter survival was associated with higher TCR diversity in tumors.

This sample's RNA came from whole unsorted tissue. Distant lung tissue was collected more than 3 cm away from the tumor edge. The library came from three nested PCR rounds adapted from ARM-PCR protocols. One entry per CDR3 protein results from TCRdb running MiXCR on the multiplex PCR reads. The sample records some 95,000 distinct CDR3 sequences, 75% to 85% being singletons. The J gene is TRBJ2-3, the V gene TRBV11-2; 9 bases agree with TRBD2. The specimen was distant non-tumor lung tissue. This TCR was sampled from a man aged 60 to 69 with small cell lung cancer. The CDR3 here is CACSLGPAGGIPDTHYF. The CDR3 coding sequence is TGTGCCTGCAGCTTGGGCCCGGCGGGAGGGATTCCAGATACGCATTATTTT.